The 3 T cell receptor beta chains presented below share a single source sample, sequenced in a study of T cell responses to AZD1222 COVID-19 vaccine. Profiling relied on immunoSEQ multiplex PCR, and the TCRdb table lists in-frame clones only, not all of them. Seen here are 70,000 to 95,000 clones, roughly 90% observed once, and the top ten hold approximately 4.5%. The specimen comprised peripheral blood, sampled on day 0 of AZD1222 vaccination. These TCRs come from an adult in good health.

This clone was observed once. The gene calls are TRBV2 and TRBJ1-5; D call uncertain. V lost 2 bases and J 15 bases, leaving 14 bases between the germline ends. This CDR3 comprises 12 residues. Germline V gives CDR1 SNHLY, CDR2 FYNNEI. In DNA, the CDR3 is TGTGCCAGCAGTGAAACGGCAGGACCGTCGCATTTT. It specifies CASSETAGPSHF. Together with reference TRBV2 and TRBJ1-5, the CDR3 gives the full variable domain: EPEVTQTPSHQVTQMGQEVILRCVPISNHLYFYWYRQILGQKVEFLVSFYNNEISEKSEIFDDQFSVERPDGSNFTLKIRSTKLEDSAMYFCASSETAGPSHFGDGTRLSIL.

The rearrangement links TRBV6-5 to TRBJ2-7, with a tentative D call TRBD1 (6 bases). The CDR3 covers 15 residues. Germline V gene data show CDR1 as MNHEY and CDR2 as SVGAGI. Trimming stripped 4 bases from V and 5 bases from J, with 18 bases between. CDR3 nucleotide sequence: TGTGCCAGCAGTTTCTCCCAGGGGCACTTTAACGAGCAGTACTTC. It specifies CASSFSQGHFNEQYF.

The rearrangement uses TRBV6-5 and TRBJ1-1, with TRBD1 identical over 7 bases. V was pared by 6 bases and J by 5 bases, with 6 bases of the junction left unmatched. CDR1 MNHEY and CDR2 SVGAGI come from the germline V gene. CDR3 size: 13 residues. CDR3 in amino acids: CASRQGIGTEAFF. The CDR3 nucleotides are TGTGCCAGCAGACAGGGGATCGGGACTGAAGCTTTCTTT.